The 3 T cell receptor beta chains reported below all come from one sample, sequenced in a study of T-cell memory formation after mild COVID-19. TCRdb re-called the 5' RACE reads through MiXCR, storing one row per CDR3 protein. Of fewer than 15,000 distinct CDR3 sequences listed, approximately 15% are singletons. The specimen sequenced was PBMCs or a T cell subset sorted from them (not recorded which). All receptors come from a man younger than 35 who had mild COVID-19 (a few samples of this study predate the infection). Cell type and time point are not known.

Ten or more counts support this clonotype. The rearrangement joins TRBV7-2 to TRBJ2-1; a possible D gene is TRBD1 (5 bases). This CDR3 is built from 16 residues. Trimming stripped 1 base from V and 0 bases from J, with 10 bases between. Per the germline V gene, CDR1 is SGHTA and CDR2 is FQGNSA. This CDR3 is CASSLGQFSSYNEQFF. The CDR3 nucleotides are TGTGCCAGCAGCTTAGGACAGTTTAGCTCCTACAATGAGCAGTTCTTC.

A word on this clonotype: A much larger clonotype is one base distant, so this may be a read error. The chain carries TRBV12-3 or TRBV12-4 and TRBJ2-3, with TRBD2 matching 7 bases. The CDR3 totals 17 residues. V shed 6 bases, J shed 1 base, and the junction held 13 bases outside the gene matches. CDR3 in DNA: TGTGCCAGCAGCCGCGGACTAGAAAGACACGGCACAGATACGCAGTATTTT. Translation gives CASSRGLERHGTDTQYF.

There are a few counts of this clonotype. This sequence joins TRBV11-2 and TRBJ1-1; TRBD1 might be the D (6 bases). V lost 1 base and J lost 1, with 10 bases in between. Germline CDR1 SGHAT, CDR2 FQNNGV. The CDR3 is 15 amino acids. The CDR3 protein is CASSLGPGQNTEAFF. The CDR3 nucleotides read TGTGCCAGCAGCTTAGGTCCGGGACAGAACACTGAAGCTTTCTTT. Based on the CDR3 plus reference TRBV11-2 and TRBJ1-1, the full variable domain is EAGVAQSPRYKIIEKRQSVAFWCNPISGHATLYWYQQILGQGPKLLIQFQNNGVVDDSQLPKDRFSAERLKGVDSTLKIQPAKLEDSAVYLCASSLGPGQNTEAFFGQGTRLTVV.